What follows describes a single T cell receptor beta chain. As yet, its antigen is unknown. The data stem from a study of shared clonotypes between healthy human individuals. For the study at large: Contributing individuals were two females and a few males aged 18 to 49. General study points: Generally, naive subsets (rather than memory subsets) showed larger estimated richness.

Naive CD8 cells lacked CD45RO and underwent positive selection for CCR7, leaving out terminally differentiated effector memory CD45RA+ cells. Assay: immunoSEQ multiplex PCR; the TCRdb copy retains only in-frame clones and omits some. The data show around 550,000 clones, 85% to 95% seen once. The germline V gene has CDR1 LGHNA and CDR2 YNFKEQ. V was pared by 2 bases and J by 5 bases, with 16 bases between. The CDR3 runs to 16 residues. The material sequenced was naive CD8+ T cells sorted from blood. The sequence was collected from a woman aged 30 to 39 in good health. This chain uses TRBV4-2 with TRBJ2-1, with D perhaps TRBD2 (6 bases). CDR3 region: CASSQNRRGSHNEQFF. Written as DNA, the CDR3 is TGTGCCAGCAGCCAAAATAGGAGGGGATCCCACAATGAGCAGTTCTTC.